What follows are 21 T cell receptor beta chains derived from one specimen sequenced in a study of vaccination effects on CD4 cells after COVID-19. No antigen has been identified for these receptors. Libraries were prepared by immunoSEQ multiplex PCR; TCRdb keeps only in-frame clonotypes and omits some of them. This table has tens of thousands of clones, about two thirds appearing once. Pools of viral peptides were used by the ViraFEST assay to expand antigen-specific CD4+ T cells ahead of sequencing. Having been cultured for less than 12 days, the cells underwent CD4+ T cell isolation. From March to December 2020, the person had a SARS-CoV-2 infection that was confirmed by PCR. Sequenced material: CD4+ T cells from PBMCs cultured with a peptide pool, taken before COVID-19 vaccination. Every receptor here comes from a human donor who had a prior SARS-CoV-2 infection.

V is TRBV19 and J is TRBJ2-3; 7 bases fit TRBD2. This CDR3 has 12 residues. Germline CDR1 is LNHDA and CDR2 is SQIVND (reference sequence). The CDR3 bases are TGTGCAACCGGGAGGATGCAAGATACGCAGTATTTT. Its translation is CATGRMQDTQYF.

The V gene is TRBV15, the J gene TRBJ1-4; TRBD1 might be the D (5 bases). Trimming cost V 0 bases and J 4 bases, with 12 bases left between them. This CDR3 has 16 residues. Germline V gives CDR1 LNHNV, CDR2 YYDKDF (reference sequence). The CDR3 nucleotides read TGTGCCACCAGCAGAGATATCGCGGGGGTTAATGAAAAACTGTTTTTT. This translates into CATSRDIAGVNEKLFF.

The gene calls are TRBV7-3 and TRBJ2-3; D is unresolved. The CDR3 consists of 14 residues. Looked up from germline, CDR1 is SGHTA and CDR2 is FQGTGA. The V gene lost 5 bases and the J gene lost 2 bases, with 11 bases spanning the gap. CDR3 sequence: CASSGGRTTDTQYF. The CDR3, as DNA: TGTGCCAGCAGCGGCGGCAGAACCACAGATACGCAGTATTTT. Full variable domain (missing parts from reference TRBV7-3 and TRBJ2-3): GAGVSQTPSNKVTEKGKYVELRCDPISGHTALYWYRQSLGQGPEFLIYFQGTGAADDSGLPNDRFFAVRPEGSVSTLKIQRTERGDSAVYLCASSGGRTTDTQYFGPGTRLTVL.

This sequence joins TRBV10-3 and TRBJ2-7; 7 nucleotides align to TRBD1. CDR3 length: 12 amino acids. CDR1 and CDR2 (germline): ENHRY, SYGVKD. Losses at the gene ends were 4 bases for V and 3 bases for J; bases not matched to a gene: 0. CDR3 residues: CAISAGGYEQYF. Written as DNA, the CDR3 is TGTGCCATCAGTGCAGGGGGCTACGAGCAGTACTTC.

This clone was seen more than once but under ten times. The chain carries TRBV9 and TRBJ1-6; the D is unclear. There are 15 residues in the CDR3. CDR1 and CDR2 (germline): SGDLS, YYNGEE. Trimming pared 4 bases from V and 0 bases from J, leaving 8 bases between. The DNA of the CDR3 is TGTGCCAGCAGCCTCACCCCCTCCTATAATTCACCCCTCCACTTT. This sequence encodes CASSLTPSYNSPLHF.

The chain employs TRBV4-3 and TRBJ2-5; 7 positions match TRBD1. Germline values: CDR1 LGHNA, CDR2 YSLEER. Trimming at V came to 4 bases and at J to 1 base, leaving 3 bases not matched to a gene. The CDR3 runs 14 residues. The CDR3 DNA reads TGCGCCAGCAGCCCGAGGGACAGCCAAGAGACCCAGTACTTC. This translates into CASSPRDSQETQYF.

This clone was seen only once. V gene TRBV6-5 combines with J gene TRBJ2-5; 7 bases are a match to TRBD1. Germline lookup yields CDR1 MNHEY and CDR2 SVGAGI. The CDR3 is 14 amino acids. V lost 5 bases and J lost 5; bases outside the gene matches: 8. The CDR3 protein is CASSPTGSDETQYF. The CDR3 DNA is TGTGCCAGCAGTCCGACAGGGAGTGACGAGACCCAGTACTTC.

The gene calls are TRBV30 and TRBJ2-1; the match to TRBD2 covers 7 bases. The CDR3 is 15 amino acids. V dropped 4 bases and J dropped 3; count of bases not matched to a gene: 9. Per the germline V gene, CDR1 is GTSNPN and CDR2 is SVGIG (reference sequence). The CDR3 nucleotides read TGTGCCTGGAACGTACTGGCGGGAGTCTACAATGAGCAGTTCTTC. It yields the protein CAWNVLAGVYNEQFF.

This clone was seen only a few times. The chain employs TRBV4-3 and TRBJ2-3; the match to TRBD2 covers 8 bases. In germline, CDR1 is LGHNA, CDR2 YSLEER. The CDR3 contains 17 residues. Trimming at V came to 4 bases and at J to 2 bases, leaving 11 bases not matched to a gene. This chain's CDR3 is CASSRGLASTYTDTQYF. The CDR3 coding sequence is TGCGCCAGCAGCCGCGGACTAGCCTCCACTTACACAGATACGCAGTATTTT.

By sample fraction, this clone is medium-sized (0.01 to 0.1%). This chain links TRBV7-9 with TRBJ2-5; D is unresolved. V lost 1 base, J lost 9 bases, and 6 bases lay in between. Looked up from germline, CDR1 is SEHNR and CDR2 is FQNEAQ (reference sequence). The CDR3 is 11 residues long. The CDR3 sequence is CASSLGSAQYF. CDR3 DNA: TGTGCCAGCAGCTTAGGATCGGCCCAGTACTTC.

This chain uses TRBV6-1 with TRBJ1-3; D is uncertain. From germline, CDR1 is MNHNS and CDR2 SASEGT. Trimming took off 1 base at V and 0 bases at J, with 4 bases between the two ends. The CDR3 has 14 residues. Here the CDR3 reads CASSEVFSGNTIYF. The CDR3 DNA follows: TGTGCCAGCAGTGAAGTCTTCTCTGGAAACACCATATATTTT.

In its sample, this clone was seen once. This rearrangement joins TRBV18 to TRBJ1-2; TRBD1 matches at 8 bases. The CDR3 is 16 residues long. J lost 2 bases, V lost 0 bases, and 5 bases had no gene match. Germline assignment: CDR1 KGHSH and CDR2 LQKENI. As DNA, the CDR3 is TGTGCCAGCTCACCACCGTATCGGACAGGGAACTATGGCTACACCTTC. It specifies CASSPPYRTGNYGYTF.

The table lists this clone with a few counts. This chain joins TRBV6-1 and TRBJ2-7, with 12 bases fitting TRBD2. The CDR3 is 17 amino acids. Trimming removed 2 bases from V and 5 bases from J; junction bases left unmatched: 10. Germline V lookup: CDR1 MNHNS, CDR2 SASEGT. In nucleotides, the CDR3 is TGTGCCAGCAGTGAATATGGAATATGGACTAGCGGGGACGAGCAGTACTTC. This sequence encodes CASSEYGIWTSGDEQYF.

This chain's CDR3 is CARSLAFDDRGCRRRGCYGYTF. The CDR3 DNA reads TGTGCCAGAAGCTTGGCCTTTGATGATCGAGGGTGCAGGAGACGGGGTTGCTATGGCTACACCTTC. The chain employs TRBV5-3 and TRBJ1-2; no clear D gene. TRBV5-3 is labeled an ORF, and its function is uncertain. The CDR3 consists of 22 residues. V lost 0 bases and J 4 bases, leaving 34 bases between the germline ends.

This clone was found a few times. The chain recombines TRBV4-1 with TRBJ1-2; 12 bases match TRBD1. The CDR3 loop spans 14 amino acids. The junction had 4 bases not matched to a gene; V was cut back by 4 bases and J by 7 bases. Looked up from germline, CDR1 is MGHRA and CDR2 is YSYEKL. The CDR3 loop reads CASSLRDRGLGYTF. CDR3 DNA sequence: TGCGCCAGCAGCCTTCGGGACAGGGGGCTTGGCTACACCTTC.

This clone was counted between two and nine times. The chain carries TRBV25-1 and TRBJ1-2; D possibly corresponds to TRBD1 (6 bases). Trimming removed 3 bases from V and 4 bases from J, with 15 bases in between. Germline assignment: CDR1 MGHDK and CDR2 SYGVNS. The CDR3 length is 15 residues. The CDR3 region has the DNA TGTGCCAGCAGTGATCCCGGTGGGGGGGCCTATGGCTACACCTTC. Translated: CASSDPGGGAYGYTF.

The chain links TRBV24-1 to TRBJ2-3; 8 bases match TRBD2. Germline V lookup: CDR1 KGHDR, CDR2 SFDVKD. The CDR3 runs to 18 residues. Germline trimming cut 1 base from V and 0 bases from J; bases unmatched to any gene: 8. The CDR3 DNA follows: TGTGCCACCAGTGATTTCCCAGCGGGAGCCTCTAGCACAGATACGCAGTATTTT. As protein: CATSDFPAGASSTDTQYF.

The chain recombines TRBV3-1 (or the pseudogene TRBV3-2) with TRBJ1-5, with 9 bases aligning to TRBD1. The germline CDR1 and CDR2 sequences are LGHDT and YNNKEL (reference sequence). The CDR3 sequence is 15 residues long. Trimming cost V 1 base and J 6 bases; bases outside gene matches: 4. CDR3 sequence: CASSQGQGEFQPQHF. As DNA, the CDR3 is TGTGCCAGCAGCCAAGGACAGGGGGAATTTCAGCCCCAGCATTTT.

This clone was recorded once. The chain carries TRBV11-3 and TRBJ2-2, with 7 bases lining up with TRBD2. The germline gives CDR1 SGHNT, CDR2 YENEEA. The CDR3 runs to 15 residues. V trimming: 2 bases; J trimming: 7 bases; junction bases outside the gene matches: 7. The CDR3 loop reads CASSLREGRGGELFF. DNA for the CDR3: TGTGCCAGCAGCTTAAGGGAGGGCCGTGGCGGGGAGCTGTTTTTT.

CDR3 sequence (DNA): TGCGCCAGCAGCACCGGACGTGGGGGAATGACCTACGAGCAGTACTTC. This codes for CASSTGRGGMTYEQYF. The J gene is TRBJ2-7, the V gene TRBV5-1; tentatively, D is TRBD1 or TRBD2 (5 bases each). The CDR3 sequence is 16 residues long. V gave up 4 bases and J gave up 2 bases, with 19 bases separating them. Germline V CDR1 and CDR2: SGHRS, YFSETQ.

CDR3 sequence: CASSPGQFINEKLFF. The DNA for the CDR3 is TGTGCCAGCAGCCCGGGGCAGTTCATCAATGAAAAACTGTTTTTT. This chain joins TRBV5-4 and TRBJ1-4; weak D call: TRBD1 (5 bases). CDR1 is SGHNT, CDR2 YYREEE, per germline (reference sequence). This CDR3 has 15 amino acids. Between the trimmed V and J ends, which lost 4 bases and 5 bases, there was a span of 15 bases.